This T cell receptor beta chain appears in the sequencing data of a study of blood T cell repertoires in COVID-19. Methods used by the authors: Scientists estimated how many nucleated cells there were by amplifying reference gene primers. TCRdb keeps only in-frame clones here, not all; method: immunoSEQ multiplex PCR. Clonal size and the V and J genes are those of that table, whereas D and trimming came from the DNA. The sample gives approximately 270,000 clones, over 80% of which show up once; approximately 4% is in the top ten. The CDR3 has 17 amino acids. Trimming at V came to 4 bases and at J to 1 base, leaving 8 bases not matched to a gene. Germline V lookup: CDR1 WNHNN, CDR2 SYGVQD (reference sequence).

Sequenced sample: PBMCs or T cells enriched from blood (not recorded which). The TCR was taken from a woman in her twenties or thirties with acute COVID-19. The J gene is TRBJ2-1, the V gene TRBV10-1; 9 bases match TRBD2. The CDR3, as DNA: TGCGCCAGCAGTGCCAATAGCGGGAGTAATTCCTACAATGAGCAGTTCTTC. Amino acids: CASSANSGSNSYNEQFF.